The T cell receptor beta chain under discussion was sequenced for a study of blood T cells in healthy people across ages (dated by TCRdb to the mid-2010s). The study in broad terms: In model experiments, template switching captured roughly one uniquely barcoded TCR beta cDNA molecule for every two T cells. To track age-related changes in TCR beta repertoire diversity, the study relied on deep sequencing normalized with unique cDNA molecular identifiers. The donors were divided into four age groups: young (average roughly 17 years), middle-aged (approximately 39), aged (about 62) and long-lived (roughly 82). Donors of different ages were randomly distributed across sequencing lanes to avoid experimental bias. Using the same blood draw, the study looked at two additional independent replicas of 1 million unique cDNA reads for two donors, one aged 18 to 29 and the other aged 80 or older.

About this clonotype itself: This clone's antigen is unknown. No clone much larger than this one lies a single base away; base qualities are absent.

From the germline V gene, CDR1 is SGHRS and CDR2 is YFSETQ. The junction shows trimming of 0 bases on V and 2 bases on J, plus 16 bases between the germline ends. The CDR3 has 17 amino acids, counting the end cysteine and phenylalanine. Here the CDR3 DNA is all that survives: 51 bases in frame from base 1. Study-wide conclusions, independent of this receptor: The long-lived group showed more naive CD4+ T cells, fewer expanded clones and increased TCR diversity than the aged group, suggesting age selection. Because donor CMV infection status was unknown, age-related changes in expanded clonotypes were potentially confounded. Estimates of total diversity based on one million sequenced T cells were considered lower bounds and underestimates. Since profiling was done on bulk unsorted PBMCs, naive and antigen-experienced compartments could not be conclusively compared. Observed TCR beta diversity per million T cells fell roughly linearly with age, and a significant reduction was already apparent by age around 44. There was a strong correlation between observed TCR beta diversity and the percentage of naive T cells measured by flow cytometry.

Receptor amplification or capture employed 5' RACE. Instrument on record: Illumina HiSeq 2500. The second PCR ran for about 6 to 12 cycles and used a J-beta primer mix along with a sample-barcoded 5' primer. A template-switch 5' adaptor carrying 12 random nucleotides introduced a unique molecular identifier onto each TCR beta cDNA molecule. At least 2.5 million CDR3-containing paired-end reads were obtained from each sample. The Mint cDNA synthesis kit, primed by a TRBC-specific oligonucleotide, was used to synthesize first-strand cDNA from all RNA. All cDNA was treated with uracil-DNA glycosylase and then went through a first 18-cycle PCR with the universal primers M1SS and BC2_uni_R. As for the authors' bioinformatics: For normalization, 1 million high-quality reads, each with a distinct molecular identifier, were randomly selected from each sample. Instead of being binned into consensus sequences, reads that shared molecular identifiers were thrown out. MiTCR, set to a Q25 quality threshold and the strictest error-elimination algorithm, was used for CDR3 identification, clonotype clustering and error correction. A nonparametric unseen species model with Euler transformation was used to estimate a lower bound on total TCR beta diversity. TCRdb reran the public reads through fastp at Q25 and MiXCR, keeping productive beta chains. All rows with the same CDR3 protein become a single entry with the most common DNA and genes. The V and J calls and clone size are TCRdb's, not the authors'. For this sample there are more than 1.4 million distinct CDR3 sequences; roughly 40% appear just once. 7.9% of the sample lies in the top ten.

The 39 donors, aged about 6 to 95 years, were systemically healthy Caucasian individuals from Russia. Each donor gave 8 to 10 milliliters of peripheral blood, drawn into EDTA-treated Vacutainer tubes. Ficoll-Paque density-gradient centrifugation was used to isolate PBMCs, with at least 6 million per sample. Total RNA was extracted from PBMCs with Trizol reagent, with at least 6 micrograms obtained per sample. Naive CD45RAhigh/CD27high T cell percentages were measured by flow cytometry on a PBMC aliquot from every donor. The rearranged chain carries TRBV5-1 and TRBJ2-3; TRBD2 is a possible D gene, resting on 6 matching bases. This clonotype was sampled from a woman between 18 and 29 years old in good health. Sequencing input: blood. CDR3 sequence: CASSLGHAGGDTDTQYF. Read as DNA, the sequence is TGCGCCAGCAGCTTGGGTCATGCGGGCGGGGACACAGATACGCAGTATTTT.